A selection of T cell receptor beta chains follows, all from one sample in a study of vaccination and CD4 T cells after COVID-19. TCRdb reanalysed the PCR reads using MiXCR and keeps one entry per CDR3 protein. The sample consists of fewer than 15,000 distinct CDR3 sequences, 40% to 60% of them appearing once. These receptors' antigens are unknown. The sample in question was cultured CD4+ T cells from blood, obtained after SARS-CoV-2 vaccination. The receptors derive from a human donor with COVID-19. The CDR3 runs from the conserved cysteine through the conserved F or W. D genes are given only for firm matches. A row's size may be missing; if present it is once, few, many or a size class.

length: 13; J: TRBJ2-2; D: TRBD2; size: few; V: TRBV2; CDR3: CASTLGRAGELFF; DNA: TGTGCCAGCACTCTAGGGAGGGCCGGGGAGCTGTTTTTT
length: 15; J: TRBJ1-2; D: -; size: -; V: TRBV10-3; CDR3: CAISEGGTPNYGYTF; DNA: TGTGCCATCAGTGAAGGTGGCACCCCTAACTATGGCTACACCTTC
length: 15; J: TRBJ1-3; D: -; size: -; V: TRBV20-1; CDR3: CSAVRDGSSGNTIYF; DNA: TGCAGTGCTGTCCGGGACGGCAGCTCTGGAAACACCATATATTTT
length: 15; J: TRBJ2-3; D: TRBD2; size: -; V: TRBV10-1; CDR3: CASRRTSGNADTQYF; DNA: TGCGCCAGCAGAAGGACTAGCGGGAATGCAGATACGCAGTATTTT
length: 17; J: TRBJ1-1; D: TRBD1; size: -; V: TRBV15; CDR3: CATSPGGSLGLNTEAFF; DNA: TGTGCCACCAGCCCAGGGGGCAGTCTAGGGTTGAACACTGAAGCTTTCTTT
length: 13; J: TRBJ1-6; D: -; size: few; V: TRBV7-9; CDR3: CASSRGLDSPLHF; DNA: TGTGCCAGCAGCCGGGGCCTCGATTCACCCCTCCACTTT
length: 15; J: TRBJ1-1; D: -; size: few; V: TRBV2; CDR3: CASRLSVQGWTEAFF; DNA: TGTGCCAGCAGGTTAAGTGTGCAGGGGTGGACTGAAGCTTTCTTT
length: 16; J: TRBJ1-6; D: -; size: few; V: TRBV20-1; CDR3: CSARAQARSYNSPLHF; DNA: TGCAGTGCTAGGGCTCAGGCCAGGTCCTATAATTCACCCCTCCACTTT
length: 12; J: TRBJ1-1; D: -; size: -; V: TRBV29-1; CDR3: CSVLWGGTEAFF; DNA: TGCAGCGTCCTTTGGGGAGGCACTGAAGCTTTCTTT
length: 16; J: TRBJ1-1; D: TRBD1; size: -; V: TRBV20-1; CDR3: CSAYQAGTGDPKGAFF; DNA: TGCAGTGCTTATCAAGCCGGGACAGGGGACCCGAAGGGGGCTTTCTTT
length: 11; J: TRBJ2-3; D: -; size: few; V: TRBV6-2/TRBV6-3; CDR3: CASSWRNTQYF; DNA: TGTGCCAGCAGTTGGCGGAATACGCAGTATTTT
length: 14; J: TRBJ2-2; D: -; size: -; V: TRBV19; CDR3: CASSIPRSAGELFF; DNA: TGTGCCAGTAGTATCCCACGCAGCGCCGGGGAGCTGTTTTTT
length: 15; J: TRBJ1-1; D: -; size: -; V: TRBV10-2; CDR3: CASSENGGLNTEAFF; DNA: TGCGCCAGCAGTGAGAATGGCGGGCTGAACACTGAAGCTTTCTTT
length: 13; J: TRBJ1-5; D: -; size: -; V: TRBV6-1; CDR3: CASTYSELQPQHF; DNA: TGTGCCAGCACGTATTCAGAGCTTCAGCCCCAGCATTTT
length: 13; J: TRBJ2-7; D: -; size: few; V: TRBV20-1; CDR3: CSASLTATYEQYF; DNA: TGCAGTGCTAGTTTGACAGCCACCTACGAGCAGTACTTC
length: 17; J: TRBJ2-3; D: TRBD1; size: -; V: TRBV10-3; CDR3: CAISGTHGTDSTDTQYF; DNA: TGTGCCATCAGTGGGACACACGGGACAGATAGCACAGATACGCAGTATTTT
length: 16; J: TRBJ1-5; D: -; size: -; V: TRBV2; CDR3: CASSNEGSRGVQPQHF; DNA: TGTGCCAGCAGTAATGAGGGATCGAGAGGAGTTCAGCCCCAGCATTTT
length: 12; J: TRBJ1-2; D: TRBD1; size: -; V: TRBV27; CDR3: CASSWGTGSYTF; DNA: TGTGCCAGCAGTTGGGGGACAGGGAGCTACACCTTC
length: 12; J: TRBJ2-7; D: -; size: -; V: TRBV5-1; CDR3: CASRLSSYEQYF; DNA: TGCGCCAGCAGGCTTAGCTCCTACGAGCAGTACTTC
length: 15; J: TRBJ2-4; D: -; size: -; V: TRBV7-9; CDR3: CASSPASAAVDIQYF; DNA: TGTGCCAGCAGCCCGGCATCGGCGGCAGTCGACATTCAGTACTTC
length: 14; J: TRBJ1-4; D: -; size: -; V: TRBV19; CDR3: CASSIVSTNEKLFF; DNA: TGTGCCAGTAGTATCGTCAGCACTAATGAAAAACTGTTTTTT
length: 13; J: TRBJ1-2; D: -; size: -; V: TRBV30; CDR3: CAWRTQTVYGYTF; DNA: TGTGCCTGGAGAACACAGACAGTCTATGGCTACACCTTC